The 9 T cell receptor beta chains listed next were all sequenced from one sample in a study of T-cell reconstitution after alpha-beta-depleted transplantation in children (dated by TCRdb to 2015 to 2016). The sample's treatment or condition label is to be understood as: allogeneic hematopoietic cell transplantation with graft depleted of TCRalphabeta T cells and CD19 B cells. Preparation of the library involved PCR. The sequencer was an Illumina HiSeq 2500. To normalize quantification of the TCRbeta repertoire, the TCR libraries were built with molecular barcoding that relied on unique molecular identifiers. The public reads were reprocessed in TCRdb via fastp at Q25 and MiXCR, keeping in-frame beta chains. Every distinct CDR3 protein forms one entry, paired with its most common genes and DNA. The sample table lists 200,000 to 250,000 distinct CDR3 sequences, about 7% of them with a count of one. The ten largest clones represent 5.5% of the sample.

Sequences were derived from PBMCs, sampled before TCRalphabeta/CD19-depleted stem cell transplant. These receptors were collected from a boy younger than 10 with acute lymphoblastic leukemia, due to receive a stem cell transplant.

This clonotype appeared a few times. CDR3 in amino acids: CASSGTHGDTQYF. The CDR3 DNA reads as TGTGCCAGCAGCGGGACCCACGGAGATACGCAGTATTTT. The chain employs TRBV9 and TRBJ2-3; D remains ambiguous. Per germline, CDR1 SGDLS and CDR2 YYNGEE. Trimming took 3 bases from V and 5 from J, leaving 10 bases between them. The CDR3 length is 13 residues.

This clonotype was detected ten times or more. The chain is built from TRBV7-2 and TRBJ1-6, with D maybe TRBD1 (5 bases). This CDR3 contains 16 residues. Germline values: CDR1 SGHTA, CDR2 FQGNSA. The germline V and J ends were trimmed by 0 bases and 9 bases, with 15 bases remaining between them. The CDR3 here is CASSLAETRRGSPLHF. Written as DNA, the CDR3 is TGTGCCAGCAGCTTAGCGGAAACAAGGAGGGGTTCACCCCTCCACTTT.

In its sample, this clonotype was seen a few times. The genes are TRBV20-1 and TRBJ2-2; weak D call: TRBD1 (5 bases). From germline, CDR1 is DFQATT and CDR2 SNEGSKA (reference sequence). This CDR3 comprises 13 residues. V was shortened by 5 bases and J by 3 bases, with 10 bases between the two germline ends. CDR3 coding DNA: TGCAGTGCTGAAGACAGACACACCGGGGAGCTGTTTTTT. This sequence encodes CSAEDRHTGELFF.

This clonotype was observed at least ten times. The rearrangement uses TRBV7-6 and TRBJ2-1, with D tentatively TRBD1 (5 bases). The CDR3 loop spans 15 amino acids. CDR1 and CDR2 (germline): SGHVS, FNYEAQ. V was cut by 5 bases and J by 4 bases, with 15 bases left in between. The CDR3 coding sequence is TGTGCCAGCAGCACGAGCGACAGAGGATACAATGAGCAGTTCTTC. As protein: CASSTSDRGYNEQFF.

This clonotype has at least ten counts. This chain joins TRBV7-3 and TRBJ2-1, with 11 bases that match TRBD2. CDR3 length equals 18 residues. From germline, CDR1 is SGHTA and CDR2 FQGTGA. Trimming removed 1 base from V and 3 bases from J; junction bases left unmatched: 8. Here the CDR3 DNA reads TGTGCCAGCAGCTTAAGGCTAGCGGGGGGCCTTGGCTACAATGAGCAGTTCTTC. It translates to CASSLRLAGGLGYNEQFF.

This clonotype occurred many times. This rearrangement joins TRBV20-1 to TRBJ2-3; 8 positions match TRBD2. Trimming at V came to 5 bases and at J to 2 bases, leaving 6 bases not matched to a gene. The germline V gene has CDR1 DFQATT and CDR2 SNEGSKA (reference sequence). The CDR3 runs 14 residues. CDR3 residues: CSASRAGDTDTQYF. DNA of the CDR3: TGCAGTGCTTCCAGAGCGGGGGACACAGATACGCAGTATTTT.

The sample holds many counts of this clonotype. This rearrangement joins TRBV20-1 to TRBJ2-7, with 8 positions matching TRBD2. The CDR3 length is 13 residues. V shed 3 bases, J shed 0 bases, and the junction held 1 base outside the gene matches. Germline CDR1 reads DFQATT; CDR2 reads SNEGSKA (reference sequence). As DNA, the CDR3 is TGCAGTGCTAGCGGGAGGGCCTCCTACGAGCAGTACTTC. Encoded protein: CSASGRASYEQYF.

This clonotype was seen repeatedly, ten times or more. The chain couples TRBV20-1 to TRBJ1-5; D is ambiguous. The germline gives CDR1 DFQATT, CDR2 SNEGSKA (reference sequence). V lost 2 bases and J lost 3, with 14 bases in between. CDR3 size: 15 residues. DNA of the CDR3: TGCAGTGCTAGACCCCCCGACGGTTACAATCAGCCCCAGCATTTT. Its translation: CSARPPDGYNQPQHF.

This sequence joins TRBV11-2 and TRBJ1-1; 7 bases line up with TRBD1. There are 16 residues in the CDR3. The junction had 6 bases not matched to a gene; V was cut back by 1 base and J by 1 base. In germline, CDR1 is SGHAT, CDR2 FQNNGV. The CDR3 is CASSLVGGAGNTEAFF. DNA for the CDR3: TGTGCCAGCAGCTTAGTAGGGGGCGCAGGGAACACTGAAGCTTTCTTT.